The table lists the clone carrying this TCR beta chain with a few counts. This record belongs to a study of cytomegalovirus exposure and HLA in healthy donors. The V and J ends lost 5 bases and 5 bases, in that order; junction bases with no gene match: 5. Germline values: CDR1 PRHDT, CDR2 FYEKMQ (reference sequence). The CDR3 extends over 15 amino acids. PCR primers comprised 60 Vbeta and 13 Jbeta primers. Sequenced by immunoSEQ multiplex PCR; TCRdb stores in-frame clones only, minus some. This sample has fewer than 250,000 clones, with 75% to 85% found just once. The source is a woman aged 25 to 39 in good health and CMV-seropositive. The sequenced material came from PBMCs. The V call is TRBV13, the J call TRBJ2-5; 13 positions agree with TRBD2. CDR3: CASSLGGLAGETQYF. CDR3 DNA sequence: TGTGCCAGCAGCCTCGGGGGACTAGCGGGGGAGACCCAGTACTTC.